Listed below are T cell receptor beta chains from one sample, sequenced in a study of T cell responses to AZD1222 COVID-19 vaccine. Clones were read by immunoSEQ multiplex PCR, and TCRdb kept only the in-frame ones, dropping some. The repertoire holds 55,000 to 75,000 clones, about three quarters seen once, with around 10% in the top ten. The sequenced sample was peripheral blood, obtained on day 0 of AZD1222 vaccination. Receptors were obtained from an adult in good health. Both conserved end residues are part of each CDR3. A D gene is named only where the DNA matches it firmly. Clone size is given for some rows only: seen once, a few or many times, or a class if the clone is expanded.

v_gene: TRBV5-6
j_gene: TRBJ2-1
d_gene: .
abundance: .
CDR3nt: TGTGCCAGCAGCTTCCTAGCTTTGTGGACAGACTCCTACAATGAGCAGTTCTTC
CDR3aa: CASSFLALWTDSYNEQFF

v_gene: TRBV30
j_gene: TRBJ1-6
d_gene: .
abundance: .
CDR3nt: TGTGCCTGGAGTGTAGGAGGGAATTCACCCCTCCACTTT
CDR3aa: CAWSVGGNSPLHF

v_gene: TRBV7-2
j_gene: TRBJ2-7
d_gene: TRBD2
abundance: .
CDR3nt: TGTGCCAGCAGTACACCCCGAGGGGGGACTAGCGGGGGACGGCAGTACTTC
CDR3aa: CASSTPRGGTSGGRQYF

v_gene: TRBV19
j_gene: TRBJ1-2
d_gene: TRBD1
abundance: .
CDR3nt: TGTGCCAGTAGTACCCGGGACAGCTACTACACCTTC
CDR3aa: CASSTRDSYYTF

v_gene: TRBV7-8
j_gene: TRBJ1-1
d_gene: TRBD1
abundance: .
CDR3nt: TGTGCCAGCAGCTTACGAACAGGGGGCACTGAAGCTTTCTTT
CDR3aa: CASSLRTGGTEAFF

v_gene: TRBV7-9
j_gene: TRBJ2-7
d_gene: .
abundance: .
CDR3nt: TGTGCCAGCAGCTTTGGGGCGGAGCAGTACTTC
CDR3aa: CASSFGAEQYF

v_gene: TRBV19
j_gene: TRBJ2-3
d_gene: .
abundance: .
CDR3nt: TGTGCCAGTAGTATAGTGGCAGGCAGCACAGATACGCAGTATTTT
CDR3aa: CASSIVAGSTDTQYF

v_gene: TRBV6-1
j_gene: TRBJ1-4
d_gene: .
abundance: .
CDR3nt: TGTGCCAGCAGTGAAGCGAGGCAGCCCTTGACTAATGAAAAACTGTTTTTT
CDR3aa: CASSEARQPLTNEKLFF

v_gene: TRBV5-1
j_gene: TRBJ1-1
d_gene: .
abundance: few
CDR3nt: TGCGCCAGCAGCTTGGACGGACGACAGTCGGGCACTGAAGCTTTCTTT
CDR3aa: CASSLDGRQSGTEAFF

v_gene: TRBV28
j_gene: TRBJ2-7
d_gene: .
abundance: .
CDR3nt: TGTGCCAGCAGTTTATATTCGACGGGACGGCGCTACGAGCAGTACTTC
CDR3aa: CASSLYSTGRRYEQYF

v_gene: TRBV11-3
j_gene: TRBJ2-3
d_gene: .
abundance: .
CDR3nt: TGTGCCAGCAGCCCGACTGGCGGAACGACCGATACGCAGTATTTT
CDR3aa: CASSPTGGTTDTQYF

v_gene: TRBV30
j_gene: TRBJ2-5
d_gene: TRBD1
abundance: few
CDR3nt: TGTGCCTGGGGTCAAGGGGGCGCAACGACCCAGTACTTC
CDR3aa: CAWGQGGATTQYF

v_gene: TRBV5-1
j_gene: TRBJ2-5
d_gene: TRBD2
abundance: .
CDR3nt: TGCGCCAGCAGCCAACCTAGCGGGGCCTTCCAAGAGACCCAGTACTTC
CDR3aa: CASSQPSGAFQETQYF

v_gene: TRBV5-1
j_gene: TRBJ2-2
d_gene: .
abundance: .
CDR3nt: TGCGCCAGCAGCTTGTTCCAGGCGAACACCGGGGAGCTGTTTTTT
CDR3aa: CASSLFQANTGELFF

v_gene: TRBV23-1
j_gene: TRBJ2-7
d_gene: TRBD1
abundance: .
CDR3nt: TGCGCCAGCAGTCCTGACAGGGTCGGCGAGCAGTACTTC
CDR3aa: CASSPDRVGEQYF

v_gene: TRBV4-2
j_gene: TRBJ1-5
d_gene: .
abundance: .
CDR3nt: TGTGCCAGCAGCCAAGATTTCGCAGGTGATCAGCCCCAGCATTTT
CDR3aa: CASSQDFAGDQPQHF

v_gene: TRBV5-1
j_gene: TRBJ2-5
d_gene: .
abundance: .
CDR3nt: TGCGCCAGCAGCTTGGCCTCGGCAGGTGGGAGAGAGACCCAGTACTTC
CDR3aa: CASSLASAGGRETQYF

v_gene: TRBV7-9
j_gene: TRBJ2-7
d_gene: .
abundance: .
CDR3nt: TGTGCCAGCAGCTTAGAGAGCTACGAGCAGTACTTC
CDR3aa: CASSLESYEQYF

v_gene: TRBV27
j_gene: TRBJ1-1
d_gene: .
abundance: .
CDR3nt: TGTGCCAGCAGACAGATGACAGTTAACACTGAAGCTTTCTTT
CDR3aa: CASRQMTVNTEAFF

v_gene: TRBV7-9
j_gene: TRBJ1-4
d_gene: .
abundance: .
CDR3nt: TGTGCCAGCAGCTTATACGGAACGGCAACTAATGAAAAACTGTTTTTT
CDR3aa: CASSLYGTATNEKLFF

v_gene: TRBV11-3
j_gene: TRBJ2-2
d_gene: .
abundance: .
CDR3nt: TGTGCCAGCAGCTTAGATCCCGGCACCGGGGAGCTGTTTTTT
CDR3aa: CASSLDPGTGELFF

v_gene: TRBV30
j_gene: TRBJ1-2
d_gene: .
abundance: .
CDR3nt: TGTGCCTGGATATCGGCAGGCCGAAACTATGGCTACACCTTC
CDR3aa: CAWISAGRNYGYTF

v_gene: TRBV19
j_gene: TRBJ1-3
d_gene: .
abundance: .
CDR3nt: TGTGCCAGTAGTATCGGACATGGAAACACCATATATTTT
CDR3aa: CASSIGHGNTIYF

v_gene: TRBV9
j_gene: TRBJ2-2
d_gene: TRBD1
abundance: .
CDR3nt: TGTGCCAGCAGCGCCGAGGGACAGGGAATAACCGGGGAGCTGTTTTTT
CDR3aa: CASSAEGQGITGELFF

v_gene: TRBV7-9
j_gene: TRBJ2-1
d_gene: .
abundance: .
CDR3nt: TGTGCCAGCATCCGTTCCTACAATGAGCAGTTCTTC
CDR3aa: CASIRSYNEQFF

v_gene: TRBV5-1
j_gene: TRBJ2-7
d_gene: .
abundance: few
CDR3nt: TGCGCCAGCAGCTTGGGCCAGGGTGGTGAGCAGTACTTC
CDR3aa: CASSLGQGGEQYF

v_gene: TRBV6-5
j_gene: TRBJ2-7
d_gene: TRBD1
abundance: .
CDR3nt: TGTGCCAGCAGTTACACAACAGGGGCAGGCGACGAGCAGTACTTC
CDR3aa: CASSYTTGAGDEQYF

v_gene: TRBV30
j_gene: TRBJ1-3
d_gene: .
abundance: .
CDR3nt: TGTGCCTGGAGGGACTCTGGAAACACCATATATTTT
CDR3aa: CAWRDSGNTIYF

v_gene: TRBV6-5
j_gene: TRBJ2-3
d_gene: .
abundance: .
CDR3nt: TGTGCCAGCAGGGGGGATGGAGATACGCAGTATTTT
CDR3aa: CASRGDGDTQYF